Following are 2 T cell receptor beta chains from one sample sequenced in a study of blood T cell repertoires in COVID-19. Method: immunoSEQ multiplex PCR; TCRdb's copy keeps in-frame clones and lacks some. Among about 160,000 clones listed, roughly 90% were seen once. Sequences were obtained from peripheral blood. These receptors all come from a young man with COVID-19, enrolled during active disease.

V is TRBV28 and J is TRBJ1-2; D is uncertain. Germline V CDR1 and CDR2: MDHEN, SYDVKM. The V end lost 5 bases, the J end lost 9 bases, and 13 bases lay between the germline ends. There are 12 residues in the CDR3. The CDR3 protein is CASSPMTSSYTF. CDR3 DNA sequence: TGTGCCAGCAGTCCCATGACTTCGAGCTACACCTTC.

This chain connects TRBV5-6 to TRBJ2-5; tentatively, D is TRBD2 (6 bases). Germline CDR1 is SGHDT and CDR2 is YYEEEE. This CDR3 comprises 14 residues. With 0 bases removed from V and 5 bases from J, the gap between germline ends came to 11 bases. CDR3 in DNA: TGTGCCAGCAGCTTGGCCGCTGGGGGGGAGACCCAGTACTTC. Translation gives CASSLAAGGETQYF.